This T cell receptor (beta chain) derives from a study of shared clonotypes between healthy human individuals (TCRdb year 2020). Describing the broader study: The cohort comprised two women and three men aged 18 to 49 years. To estimate repertoire size and how much clonotype sharing occurs between individuals, the study deeply sequenced the blood TCR repertoires of several healthy adults. Different laboratories and diverse techniques were used to prepare libraries and sequence TCR repertoires, to increase sequencing depth and limit assay-specific biases. Per donor, leukapheresis produced somewhere between about 0.94 and 9.5 billion PBMCs.

Overall results and qualifications from the work: Sampling was restricted to blood, and TCR repertoires in tissue are likely to differ from TCR repertoires in blood. Pairwise subsampling led to the expectation that sequencing depth would affect the degree of clonotype sharing among donors. Because the study included only a small number of donors, the genetic and exposure-history diversity represented was limited.

This clone was observed at least ten times. This receptor's antigen is unknown. One base away there is no much larger clone; base qualities are not given. The sample holds other DNA sequences that translate to the same CDR3. Using the deep immunoSEQ assay, TCR CDR3 regions were amplified from genomic DNA by multiplex PCR. Genomic DNA extracted from each cell subset was distributed evenly over all wells of several immunoSEQ 96-well plates, and each plate served as one replicate. For unsorted PBMC, approximately 300 ng of genomic DNA, equivalent to tens of thousands of T cell genomes, went into each replicate PCR. Genomic DNA from unsorted PBMC was sequenced over ten immunoSEQ deep assay plates. The purified libraries were quantified using a Qubit 3.0 fluorometer, sized with a Bioanalyzer 2100, and then quantified again using the KAPA Library Quantification kit. Every immunoSEQ 96-well plate was sequenced on a separate single-read 150-cycle Illumina NextSeq 550 flow cell. Under the source paper's analysis protocol: The immunoSEQ output contained only junctional sequences without quality scores, so filtering could not match that applied to full-length reads. To assign V/J genes and CDR3, sequences were annotated against IMGT germline references using PyIR, a Python wrapper for IgBLAST v1.9. Any read was removed if the V/J assignment was weak (E-value above 1e-6), the CDR3 was missing, or the read contained stop codons, out-of-frame junctions, or ambiguous translated residues. A V3J clonotype was defined by an identical inferred V gene, J gene, and CDR3 amino acid sequence. The percentage overlap between two repertoires was calculated by dividing the number of shared unique clonotypes by the size of the smaller repertoire. RTK rarefaction, the Chao1 estimator, and Recon v2.1 estimates of unobserved clonotypes were used to assess repertoire richness. This is the immuneACCESS table as TCRdb keeps it, with only in-frame sequences that have V and J called. A part of the clones is gone; compared with another copy, unresolved V genes explain less than half, and the rest is unexplained. The D gene and trimming were derived from the DNA, and the V and J assignments and clone size from that table. The sample table lists about 460,000 clones, roughly four fifths of them with a count of one. About 11% of the sample is taken by the ten largest.

V loses 4 bases of germline sequence and J loses 1 base, and the interval between the two ends is 20 bases. The germline V gene supplies CDR1 SGHAT and CDR2 FQNNGV. Reading from cysteine to phenylalanine, the CDR3 counts 19 amino acids. Only the CDR3 DNA stays, 57 bases, in frame from base 1. Donors were healthy HIV-negative adults with no recently reported acute infections or vaccinations. Every donor was a Caucasian adult residing in Nashville, Tennessee, USA. For unsorted samples, roughly 90 million PBMCs were counted, and genomic DNA was extracted using the QIAamp DNA Blood Mini kit. After blood collection by leukapheresis, PBMCs were isolated using Ficoll-Histopaque density gradient centrifugation and then cryopreserved in the vapor phase of liquid nitrogen.

The sequence links TRBV11-2 to TRBJ2-6, and perhaps TRBD1 as D gene, on 6 matching bases. The sequenced material came from PBMCs. This receptor was taken from a woman aged 40-49 years in good health. Some clones in this sample may be carry-over from other donors' samples. CDR3 region: CASSSPWGPMGSGANVLTF. The DNA is as follows: TGTGCCAGCAGCTCACCGTGGGGGCCAATGGGTTCTGGGGCCAACGTCCTGACTTTC.